This T cell receptor (beta chain) was captured in a study of T-cell reconstitution after alpha-beta-depleted transplantation in children. Study-wide points: Surviving recipient T cells and intrathymic progenitors accounted for some patients' high TCRbeta diversity at day 60. It was reported that alpha-beta T cells came from several hundred expanded graft clones (about two months after transplant). Among T cells one year after transplant, newly produced cells accounted for most counts and diversity.

Of note for this clonotype: Antigen specificity is unknown.

Between the trimmed V and J ends, which lost 6 bases and 4 bases, there was a span of 10 bases. From germline, CDR1 is DFQATT and CDR2 SNEGSKA (reference sequence). The CDR3 has 12 amino acids. Unique molecular identifiers were incorporated when the TCRbeta library was constructed. One entry per CDR3 protein, called by TCRdb with MiXCR from the PCR reads. The sample has 250,000 to 400,000 distinct CDR3 sequences, over 20% seen once. The specimen comprised PBMCs, mostly from graft donor cells, sampled 180 days after TCRalphabeta/CD19-depleted stem cell transplant. The receptor's source is a male patient between 5 and 17 years old who had a stem cell transplant for acute lymphoblastic leukemia, so the T cells may come from the graft donor. The chain couples TRBV20-1 to TRBJ2-4, with D possibly being TRBD1 (6 bases). The chain's CDR3 is CSAHGTKNIQYF. CDR3 sequence (DNA): TGCAGTGCACACGGGACAAAAAACATTCAGTACTTC.